Below, 11 T cell receptor beta chains from the same sample are listed, as sequenced in a study of metastatic and nonmetastatic thyroid tumors (dated by TCRdb to 2020 to 2022). The method behind the library was PCR. TCRdb names Illumina HiSeq 4000 as the instrument used. The public reads were reprocessed in TCRdb via fastp at Q25 and MiXCR, keeping in-frame beta chains. The sample table lists approximately 30,000 clones, approximately 7% of them with a count of one. The top ten clones comprise roughly two fifths of the sample. No patient had received any treatment before thyroid surgery. Sequenced input: blood. Receptors originate from a female donor with papillary thyroid cancer or a benign thyroid nodule (not recorded which). Some clones in this sample may be carry-over from other donors' samples.

This chain links TRBV5-4 with TRBJ2-1; unclear D gene. Per the germline V gene, CDR1 is SGHNT and CDR2 is YYREEE (reference sequence). This CDR3 region has 13 residues. The germline V and J ends were trimmed by 5 bases and 10 bases, with 16 bases remaining between them. CDR3: CASSQPVSDEQFF. CDR3 DNA sequence: TGTGCCAGCAGTCAGCCTGTAAGTGACGAGCAGTTCTTC. Complete variable domain (other parts from reference TRBV5-4 and TRBJ2-1): ETGVTQSPTHLIKTRGQQVTLRCSSQSGHNTVSWYQQALGQGPQFIFQYYREEENGRGNFPPRFSGLQFPNYSSELNVNALELDDSALYLCASSQPVSDEQFFGPGTRLTVL.

As to this clone: This clone may be a read error of a much larger clone one base away. The J gene is TRBJ2-1, the V gene TRBV5-3; 12 nucleotides align to TRBD2. TRBV5-3 is an ORF for which the function is uncertain. The CDR3 sequence is 16 residues long. The CDR3 loop is CASSFILAGGYNEQFF. DNA for the CDR3: TGTGCCAGTAGCTTTATACTAGCGGGGGGATACAATGAGCAGTTCTTC.

This clone was recorded at least ten times. This sequence joins TRBV6-1 and TRBJ1-3; D is perhaps TRBD1 (5 bases). The V gene's germline CDR1 is MNHNS and CDR2 SASEGT. The CDR3 spans 14 residues. The V and J ends lost 5 bases and 3 bases respectively, with 11 bases between them. CDR3 sequence reads: CASSPDSIGNTIYF. The CDR3 DNA is TGTGCCAGCAGTCCCGACAGTATTGGAAACACCATATATTTT.

In this sample, this clone turned up many times. V is TRBV5-1 and J is TRBJ1-4, with D uncertain. This CDR3 comprises 14 residues. The ends were cut back, 3 bases at V and 6 bases at J, with 12 bases in the middle. Germline values: CDR1 SGHRS, CDR2 YFSETQ. The CDR3 region has the DNA TGCGCCAGCAGCTCAATCTTATTCGATGAAAAACTGTTTTTT. Translated, it gives CASSSILFDEKLFF.

Ten or more counts support this clone. V is TRBV3-1 and J is TRBJ2-3; 8 bases line up with TRBD1. This CDR3 region has 15 residues. Losses at the gene ends were 2 bases for V and 0 bases for J; bases not matched to a gene: 1. Germline-derived CDR1 and CDR2 are LGHDT and YNNKEL (reference sequence). Here the CDR3 reads CASSQRTGSTDTQYF. CDR3 DNA: TGTGCCAGCAGCCAAAGGACAGGGAGCACAGATACGCAGTATTTT.

This clone occurred many times. The chain links TRBV6-1 to TRBJ1-3; TRBD1 is a possible D gene (6 bases). Germline V gives CDR1 MNHNS, CDR2 SASEGT. Deletions cut 5 bases from V and 2 bases from J, with 10 bases between. CDR3 length: 14 residues. DNA of the CDR3: TGTGCCAGCAGTTCCACAGGGACTGGAAACACCATATATTTT. This translates into CASSSTGTGNTIYF.

This clone was seen ten or more times. V and J are TRBV6-2 or TRBV6-3 and TRBJ2-3; 12 bases are shared with TRBD2. The germline gives CDR1 MNHEY, CDR2 SVGEGT. The CDR3 contains 17 residues. The V segment lost 4 bases and the J segment 3 bases; nucleotides outside the gene matches: 8. The CDR3 sequence: CASSSGPSGGETDTQYF. The CDR3 nucleotides read TGTGCCAGCAGTTCCGGACCTAGCGGGGGGGAGACAGATACGCAGTATTTT.

This clone was recorded a few times. This chain joins TRBV20-1 and TRBJ2-5; D is unresolved. V dropped 2 bases and J dropped 5 bases, with 9 bases sitting between them. The CDR3 length is 12 residues. Germline values: CDR1 DFQATT, CDR2 SNEGSKA (reference sequence). CDR3 residues: CSARFGGETQYF. In nucleotides, the CDR3 is TGCAGTGCTAGATTCGGTGGGGAGACCCAGTACTTC.

V is TRBV6-2 or TRBV6-3 and J is TRBJ2-5; 9 positions agree with TRBD2. The CDR3 totals 16 residues. V was pared by 2 bases and J by 5 bases, with 9 bases of the junction left unmatched. Per germline, CDR1 MNHEY and CDR2 SVGEGT. The CDR3 DNA sequence: TGTGCCAGCAGTTACGGCGGGGGGGCCTTGGAGGAGACCCAGTACTTC. Its translation is CASSYGGGALEETQYF.

This clone occurred once. V usage is TRBV20-1 and J usage is TRBJ2-1; a possible D gene is TRBD2 (6 bases). Trimming left V 1 base short and J 6 bases short, with 16 bases between. CDR3 length: 15 amino acids. The germline V gene has CDR1 DFQATT and CDR2 SNEGSKA (reference sequence). The DNA of the CDR3 is TGCAGTGCTAGAGGCGGCCTAGCGAGGCGCAATGAGCAGTTCTTC. This codes for CSARGGLARRNEQFF.

This clone was recorded many times. The chain joins TRBV20-1 to TRBJ2-5; 7 bases are shared with TRBD2. The germline V gene has CDR1 DFQATT and CDR2 SNEGSKA (reference sequence). V lost 3 bases and J lost 5; bases outside the gene matches: 6. The CDR3 is made up of 13 amino acids. The CDR3 DNA is TGCAGTGCTAGGGCGGGGGTTGTTGAGACCCAGTACTTC. Its translation: CSARAGVVETQYF.